Here is one T cell receptor (beta chain) with its context. This sample was taken from a study of regulatory T cells in long-lasting Graves disease. Building the TCR beta libraries relied on iRepertoire HTBI primers, and CDR3 regions underwent Arm-PCR. Using its own MiXCR run on the multiplex PCR reads, TCRdb lists one record per CDR3 protein. Of roughly 500,000 distinct CDR3 sequences listed, approximately 13% are singletons. The time point was: newly diagnosed GD, antithyroid drugs for less than 3 months. After RNA was extracted from PBMCs, the TCR library was made from it. The CDR3 consists of 14 residues. Germline-derived CDR1 and CDR2 are SEHNR and FQNEAQ (reference sequence). Deletions cut 3 bases from V and 3 bases from J, with 11 bases between. A further study also used this sample, focusing on T cells in Graves' hyperthyroidism and ophthalmopathy.

The material sequenced was peripheral blood mononuclear cells (PBMCs), taken at new diagnosis, from a patient treated with antithyroid drugs. The origin of this receptor is a young man with Graves disease. The chain employs TRBV7-9 and TRBJ1-1; D possibly corresponds to TRBD1 (5 bases). The CDR3 here is CASSFARAHTEAFF. As DNA, the CDR3 is TGTGCCAGCAGCTTCGCCAGGGCTCACACTGAAGCTTTCTTT.